Sequencing of this T cell receptor beta chain was carried out in a study of beta chain features in type 1 diabetes. Turning to the study itself: Over all samples combined, over 85,000,000 sorted cells were examined. Findings of the study overall: A possible short-template PCR bias applies equally to patients and controls. Sequencing used cDNA, and cells with high TCR expression could therefore be over-represented.

As for this clone: Its antigen is not known.

Sequencing targeted expressed TCRB transcripts, as all isolated RNA had been reverse transcribed. Produced via immunoSEQ multiplex PCR; TCRdb's table is partial and in-frame only. Of 970,000 or so clones in the sample, about a sixth are singletons; the top ten hold 0.023%. This CDR3 is 16 amino acids long. Per the germline V gene, CDR1 is SGHTA and CDR2 is FQGTGA. Trimming removed 1 base from V and 4 bases from J; junction bases left unmatched: 5. Sequencing was performed on naive CD4+ T cells from blood. The chain links TRBV7-3 to TRBJ2-3; 10 nucleotides line up with TRBD2. The sequence derives from a woman aged 18-30 years in good health. Written as DNA, the CDR3 is TGTGCCAGCAGCTTAAACGGGCTAGCGGGGGCAGATACGCAGTATTTT. Its translation: CASSLNGLAGADTQYF.